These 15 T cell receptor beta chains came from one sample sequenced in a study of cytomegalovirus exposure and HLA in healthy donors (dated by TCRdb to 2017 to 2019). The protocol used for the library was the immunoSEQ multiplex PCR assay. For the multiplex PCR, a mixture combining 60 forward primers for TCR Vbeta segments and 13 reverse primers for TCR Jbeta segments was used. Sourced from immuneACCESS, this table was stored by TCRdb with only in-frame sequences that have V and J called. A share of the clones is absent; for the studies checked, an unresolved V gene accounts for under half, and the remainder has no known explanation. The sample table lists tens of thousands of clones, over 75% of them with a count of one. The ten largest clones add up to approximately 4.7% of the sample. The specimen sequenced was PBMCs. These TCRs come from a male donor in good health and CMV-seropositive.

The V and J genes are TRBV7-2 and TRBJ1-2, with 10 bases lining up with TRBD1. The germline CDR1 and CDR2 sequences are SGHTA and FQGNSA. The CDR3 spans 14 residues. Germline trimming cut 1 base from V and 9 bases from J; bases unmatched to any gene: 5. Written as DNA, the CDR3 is TGTGCCAGCAGCTTAGAGGACAGGGGGTTTAGCTACACCTTC. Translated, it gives CASSLEDRGFSYTF.

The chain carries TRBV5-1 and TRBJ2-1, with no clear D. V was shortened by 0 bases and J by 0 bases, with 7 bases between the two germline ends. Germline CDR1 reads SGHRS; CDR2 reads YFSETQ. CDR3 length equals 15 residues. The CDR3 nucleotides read TGCGCCAGCAGCTTGGCCCGGGTCTCCTACAATGAGCAGTTCTTC. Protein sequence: CASSLARVSYNEQFF.

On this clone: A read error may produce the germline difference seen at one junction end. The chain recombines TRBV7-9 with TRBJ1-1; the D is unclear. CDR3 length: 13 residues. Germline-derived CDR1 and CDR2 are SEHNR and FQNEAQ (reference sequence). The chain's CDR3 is CSSSSFGDTEAFF. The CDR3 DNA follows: TGTTCCAGCAGCTCCTTCGGGGACACTGAAGCTTTCTTT.

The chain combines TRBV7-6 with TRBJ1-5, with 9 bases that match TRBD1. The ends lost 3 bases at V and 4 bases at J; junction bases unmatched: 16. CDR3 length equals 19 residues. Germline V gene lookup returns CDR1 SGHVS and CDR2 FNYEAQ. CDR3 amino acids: CASSFLGTGGWGANQPQHF. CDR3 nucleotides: TGTGCCAGCAGCTTTTTAGGAACAGGGGGCTGGGGGGCGAATCAGCCCCAGCATTTT.

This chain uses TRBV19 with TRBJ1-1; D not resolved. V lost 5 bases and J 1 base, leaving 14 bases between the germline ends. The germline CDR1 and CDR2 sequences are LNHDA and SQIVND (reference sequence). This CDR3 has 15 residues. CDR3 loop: CASSPRGGSNTEAFF. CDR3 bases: TGTGCCAGTAGTCCCCGCGGAGGCTCGAACACTGAAGCTTTCTTT.

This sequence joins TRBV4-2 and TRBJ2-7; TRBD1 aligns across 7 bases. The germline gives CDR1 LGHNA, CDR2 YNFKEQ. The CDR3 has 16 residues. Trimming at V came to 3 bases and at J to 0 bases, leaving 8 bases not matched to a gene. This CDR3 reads CASSQAGTALSYEQYF. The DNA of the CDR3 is TGTGCCAGCAGCCAGGCCGGGACAGCCCTCTCCTACGAGCAGTACTTC.

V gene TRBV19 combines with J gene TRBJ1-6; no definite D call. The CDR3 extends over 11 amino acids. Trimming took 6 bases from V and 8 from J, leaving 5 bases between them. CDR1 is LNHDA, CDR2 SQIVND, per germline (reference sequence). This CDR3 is CASRSDSPLHF. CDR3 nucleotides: TGTGCCAGTAGGTCGGATTCACCCCTCCACTTT. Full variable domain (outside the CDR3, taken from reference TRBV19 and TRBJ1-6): DGGITQSPKYLFRKEGQNVTLSCEQNLNHDAMYWYRQDPGQGLRLIYYSQIVNDFQKGDIAEGYSVSREKKESFPLTVTSAQKNPTAFYLCASRSDSPLHFGNGTRLTVT.

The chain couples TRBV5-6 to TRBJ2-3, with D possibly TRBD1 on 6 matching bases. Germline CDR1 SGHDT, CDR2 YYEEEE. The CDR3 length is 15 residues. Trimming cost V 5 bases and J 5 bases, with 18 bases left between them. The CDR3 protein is CASSPTWTTGDTQYF. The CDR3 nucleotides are TGTGCCAGCAGTCCTACCTGGACGACAGGAGATACGCAGTATTTT.

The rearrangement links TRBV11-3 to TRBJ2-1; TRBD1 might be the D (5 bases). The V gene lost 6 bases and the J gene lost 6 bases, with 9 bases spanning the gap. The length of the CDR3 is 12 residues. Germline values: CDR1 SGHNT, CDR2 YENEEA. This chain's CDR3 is CASSSQGNEQFF. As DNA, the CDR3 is TGTGCCAGCAGTTCTCAGGGCAATGAGCAGTTCTTC.

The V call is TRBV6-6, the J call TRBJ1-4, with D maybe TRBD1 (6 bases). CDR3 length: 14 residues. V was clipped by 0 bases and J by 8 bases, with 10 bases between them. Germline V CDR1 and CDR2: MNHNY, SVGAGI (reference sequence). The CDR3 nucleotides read TGTGCCAGCAGTTACTCGGGGGCTGGGGAAAAACTGTTTTTT. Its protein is CASSYSGAGEKLFF.

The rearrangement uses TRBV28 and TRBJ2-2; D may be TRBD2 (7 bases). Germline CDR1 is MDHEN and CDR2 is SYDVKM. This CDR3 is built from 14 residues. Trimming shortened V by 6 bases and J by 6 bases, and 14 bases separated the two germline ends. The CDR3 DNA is TGTGCCAGCAGGTTGGGGGGGGCCTCCGGGGAGCTGTTTTTT. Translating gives CASRLGGASGELFF. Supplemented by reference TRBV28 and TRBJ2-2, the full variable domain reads DVKVTQSSRYLVKRTGEKVFLECVQDMDHENMFWYRQDPGLGLRLIYFSYDVKMKEKGDIPEGYSVSREKKERFSLILESASTNQTSMYLCASRLGGASGELFFGEGSRLTVL.

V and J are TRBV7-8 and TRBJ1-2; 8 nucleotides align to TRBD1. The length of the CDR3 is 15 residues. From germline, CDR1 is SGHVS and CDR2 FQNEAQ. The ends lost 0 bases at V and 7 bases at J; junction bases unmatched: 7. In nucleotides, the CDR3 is TGTGCCAGCAGCTTAGCGAAGGACAGGGCGGCTGGCTACACCTTC. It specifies CASSLAKDRAAGYTF.

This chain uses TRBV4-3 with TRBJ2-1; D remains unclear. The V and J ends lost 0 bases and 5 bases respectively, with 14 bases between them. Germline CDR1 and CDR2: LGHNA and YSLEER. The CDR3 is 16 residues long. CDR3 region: CASSQDYRGYHNEQFF. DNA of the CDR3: TGCGCCAGCAGCCAAGATTATCGAGGCTACCACAATGAGCAGTTCTTC.

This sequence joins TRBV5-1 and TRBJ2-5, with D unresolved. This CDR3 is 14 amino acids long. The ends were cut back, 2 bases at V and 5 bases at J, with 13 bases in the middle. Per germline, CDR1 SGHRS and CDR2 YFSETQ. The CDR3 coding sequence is TGCGCCAGCAGCTTCGAAGCCGAGTTGGAGACCCAGTACTTC. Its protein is CASSFEAELETQYF.

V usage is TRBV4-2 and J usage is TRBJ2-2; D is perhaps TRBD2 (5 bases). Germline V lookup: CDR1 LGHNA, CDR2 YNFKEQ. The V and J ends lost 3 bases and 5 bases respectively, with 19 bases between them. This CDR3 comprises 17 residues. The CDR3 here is CASSQPWGERMTGELFF. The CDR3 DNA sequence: TGTGCCAGCAGCCAGCCCTGGGGAGAAAGGATGACCGGGGAGCTGTTTTTT.